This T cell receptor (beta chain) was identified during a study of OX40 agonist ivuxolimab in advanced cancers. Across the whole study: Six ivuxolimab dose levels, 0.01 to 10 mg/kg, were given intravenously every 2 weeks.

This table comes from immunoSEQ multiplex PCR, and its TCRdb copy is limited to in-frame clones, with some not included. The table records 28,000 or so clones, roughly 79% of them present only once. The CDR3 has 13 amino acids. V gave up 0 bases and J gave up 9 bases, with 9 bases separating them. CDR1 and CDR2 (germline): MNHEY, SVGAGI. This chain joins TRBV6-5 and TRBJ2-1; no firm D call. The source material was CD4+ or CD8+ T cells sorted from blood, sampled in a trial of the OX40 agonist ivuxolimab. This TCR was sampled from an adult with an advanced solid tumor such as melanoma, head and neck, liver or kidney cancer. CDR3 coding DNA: TGTGCCAGCAGTTACTCGAATACACGTGAGCAGTTCTTC. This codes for CASSYSNTREQFF.